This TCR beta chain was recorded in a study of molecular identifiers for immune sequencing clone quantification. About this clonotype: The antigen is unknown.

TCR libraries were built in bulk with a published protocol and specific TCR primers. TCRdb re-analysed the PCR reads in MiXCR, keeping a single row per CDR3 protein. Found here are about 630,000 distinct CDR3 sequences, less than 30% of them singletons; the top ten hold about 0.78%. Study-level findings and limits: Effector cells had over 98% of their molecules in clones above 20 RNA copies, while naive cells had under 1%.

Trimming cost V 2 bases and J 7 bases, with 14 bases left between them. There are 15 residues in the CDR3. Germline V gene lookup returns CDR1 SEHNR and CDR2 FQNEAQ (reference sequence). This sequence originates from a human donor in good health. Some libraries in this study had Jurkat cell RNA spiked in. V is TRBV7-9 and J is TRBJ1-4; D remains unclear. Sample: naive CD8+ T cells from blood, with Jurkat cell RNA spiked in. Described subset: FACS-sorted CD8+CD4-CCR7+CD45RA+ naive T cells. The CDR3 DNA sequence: TGTGCCAGCAGCTTAACCTTAGGCAGTGGTGAAAAACTGTTTTTT. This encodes CASSLTLGSGEKLFF.